This T cell receptor beta chain appears in the sequencing data of a study of PD-1 blockade in classical Hodgkin lymphoma. Germline V gives CDR1 SGHTA, CDR2 FQGNSA. CDR3 length: 15 residues. Trimming took off 7 bases at V and 3 bases at J, with 18 bases between the two ends. This clone showed up just once. The antigen remains unidentified. Study-wide results and limits: Nivolumab initiated under 1 year post-ASCT led to patient exclusion.

The patients all showed relapse after autologous stem cell transplantation, while their brentuximab vedotin exposure varied. Profiled with immunoSEQ multiplex PCR; TCRdb holds only in-frame clones, not every one. This sample has approximately 100,000 clones, with around nine tenths found just once. The V call is TRBV7-2, the J call TRBJ1-1; no firm D call. The TCR was taken from a human donor with classical Hodgkin lymphoma. The sample in question was peripheral blood mononuclear cells (PBMCs), obtained before the second cycle of nivolumab. Here the CDR3 DNA reads TGTGCCAGCACCCATGAGGGTGGAATCTACACTGAAGCTTTCTTT. Amino acid sequence: CASTHEGGIYTEAFF. Using reference TRBV7-2 and TRBJ1-1 for the parts outside the CDR3, the full variable domain is GAGVSQSPSNKVTEKGKDVELRCDPISGHTALYWYRQSLGQGLEFLIYFQGNSAPDKSGLPSDRFSAERTGGSVSTLTIQRTQQEDSAVYLCASTHEGGIYTEAFFGQGTRLTVV.